The 31 T cell receptor beta chains reported below all come from one sample, sequenced in a study of cytomegalovirus exposure and HLA in healthy donors. Here immunoSEQ multiplex PCR was the method, and the copy in TCRdb shows in-frame clones only, minus some. The repertoire holds fewer than 200,000 clones, with under 90% as singletons. The sequencing input was PBMCs. The receptor set was obtained from a man between 18 and 35 years old in good health and CMV-seropositive.

V gene TRBV9 combines with J gene TRBJ2-1; D unresolved. This CDR3 contains 14 residues. Trimming removed 1 base at V and 1 base at J, with 6 bases between. The germline V gene has CDR1 SGDLS and CDR2 YYNGEE. The CDR3, as DNA: TGTGCCAGCAGCGTAAAGGAGTCCTACAATGAGCAGTTCTTC. It specifies CASSVKESYNEQFF.

V is TRBV28 and J is TRBJ1-4; 10 bases are shared with TRBD1. The CDR3 consists of 17 residues. V lost 4 bases to trimming and J lost 3 bases; unmatched junction nucleotides: 8. Germline lookup yields CDR1 MDHEN and CDR2 SYDVKM. The CDR3 region has the DNA TGTGCCAGCAGTTCCCGACAGGGGGCGCCGGCTAATGAAAAACTGTTTTTT. It specifies CASSSRQGAPANEKLFF. Complete variable domain (other parts from reference TRBV28 and TRBJ1-4): DVKVTQSSRYLVKRTGEKVFLECVQDMDHENMFWYRQDPGLGLRLIYFSYDVKMKEKGDIPEGYSVSREKKERFSLILESASTNQTSMYLCASSSRQGAPANEKLFFGSGTQLSVL.

The V and J genes are TRBV29-1 and TRBJ2-3; TRBD2 aligns across 8 bases. J lost 0 bases, V lost 2 bases, and 4 bases had no gene match. This CDR3 comprises 15 residues. CDR1 is SQVTM, CDR2 ANQGSEA, per germline. CDR3 coding DNA: TGCAGCGTTGAAACGTCTAGCGGGAGCACAGATACGCAGTATTTT. It encodes CSVETSSGSTDTQYF.

This chain joins TRBV6-5 and TRBJ2-7, with 11 bases aligning to TRBD1. The CDR3 length is 14 residues. V shed 5 bases, J shed 8 bases, and the junction held 8 bases outside the gene matches. The germline gives CDR1 MNHEY, CDR2 SVGAGI. The CDR3 nucleotides are TGTGCCAGCAGTCGTACCGGGACAGGGGGACAGCAGTACTTC. It codes for CASSRTGTGGQQYF.

Here the CDR3 reads CASSSTTREPTDTQYF. DNA for the CDR3: TGTGCCAGCAGCTCGACCACACGGGAGCCCACAGATACGCAGTATTTT. The chain links TRBV28 to TRBJ2-3; possibly TRBD2 for D (6 bases). Trimming removed 6 bases from V and 2 bases from J, with 18 bases in between. This CDR3 region has 16 residues. The germline gives CDR1 MDHEN, CDR2 SYDVKM.

The chain recombines TRBV6-1 with TRBJ2-7; 8 bases fit TRBD2. V lost 1 base, J lost 4 bases, and 9 bases stayed unmatched. This CDR3 spans 16 amino acids. Germline V gene lookup returns CDR1 MNHNS and CDR2 SASEGT. CDR3: CASSEVFGTRRYEQYF. The DNA of the CDR3 is TGTGCCAGCAGTGAAGTGTTTGGGACTAGAAGGTACGAGCAGTACTTC.

V gene TRBV4-1 combines with J gene TRBJ2-1, with D possibly matching TRBD1 (5 bases). V was trimmed by 1 base and J by 9 bases, leaving 13 bases between them. Germline V gene lookup returns CDR1 MGHRA and CDR2 YSYEKL. The CDR3 spans 14 residues. CDR3 amino acids: CASSQGLVRAEQFF. As DNA, the CDR3 is TGCGCCAGCAGCCAAGGTCTAGTCAGGGCTGAGCAGTTCTTC.

Details on this clone: At one of its ends the junction is not consistent with the germline gene, which may arise from a read error. The genes are TRBV7-7 and TRBJ2-2; 8 bases are shared with TRBD2. The CDR3 runs 14 residues. From germline, CDR1 is SSHAT and CDR2 FNYEAQ (reference sequence). This CDR3 reads CASSPGGYTGELFF. As DNA, the CDR3 is TGTGCTAGCAGCCCGGGAGGGTATACCGGGGAGCTGTTTTTT.

V gene TRBV7-9 combines with J gene TRBJ2-7; TRBD2 agrees at 7 bases. This CDR3 spans 17 amino acids. Germline CDR1 is SEHNR and CDR2 is FQNEAQ (reference sequence). With V trimmed by 2 bases and J by 5 bases, 15 bases remained unmatched. The CDR3 DNA follows: TGTGCCAGCAGCTTACTAGCGAGCGGGGAATGGGGCCACGAGCAGTACTTC. Translating it yields CASSLLASGEWGHEQYF.

This clone was found once. This chain connects TRBV2 to TRBJ1-4, with D tentatively TRBD1 (5 bases). Germline loops: CDR1 SNHLY, CDR2 FYNNEI. V lost 6 bases to trimming and J lost 3 bases, with 11 bases between them. The CDR3 sequence is 14 residues long. As DNA, the CDR3 is TGTGCCAGCAGGGCCAGGGTACCTAATGAAAAACTGTTTTTT. It is translated as CASRARVPNEKLFF.

The rearrangement joins TRBV7-2 to TRBJ2-7; 7 nucleotides align to TRBD2. The germline gives CDR1 SGHTA, CDR2 FQGNSA. This CDR3 contains 14 residues. The V gene end was trimmed by 6 bases and the J gene end by 4 bases; junction bases not matched to a gene: 9. The CDR3 spells CASREASGLYEQYF. Here the CDR3 DNA reads TGTGCCAGCAGGGAGGCTAGCGGACTGTACGAGCAGTACTTC.

The chain recombines TRBV6-5 with TRBJ1-2; 8 bases are a match to TRBD1. The germline CDR1 and CDR2 sequences are MNHEY and SVGAGI. The CDR3 sequence is 16 residues long. J gave up 3 bases and V 4 bases, and 10 bases lay outside the gene matches. The CDR3 spells CASSLYRDRRHYGYTF. For the CDR3, the DNA is TGTGCCAGCAGTTTATACCGGGACAGGCGTCACTATGGCTACACCTTC.

J is TRBJ2-5 and V is TRBV19; 9 positions match TRBD1. V lost 6 bases and J lost 5; bases outside the gene matches: 13. The CDR3 extends over 16 amino acids. Germline CDR1 reads LNHDA; CDR2 reads SQIVND (reference sequence). Written as DNA, the CDR3 is TGTGCCAGTAGCCACGACCGGGGACAGGGTGAGGAGACCCAGTACTTC. Translating gives CASSHDRGQGEETQYF. Based on the CDR3 plus reference TRBV19 and TRBJ2-5, the full variable domain is DGGITQSPKYLFRKEGQNVTLSCEQNLNHDAMYWYRQDPGQGLRLIYYSQIVNDFQKGDIAEGYSVSREKKESFPLTVTSAQKNPTAFYLCASSHDRGQGEETQYFGPGTRLLVL.

The chain employs TRBV4-1 and TRBJ2-5, with 9 bases aligning to TRBD1. J lost 5 bases, V lost 2 bases, and 6 bases had no gene match. Per the germline V gene, CDR1 is MGHRA and CDR2 is YSYEKL. The CDR3 runs 15 residues. This CDR3 reads CASSQYGTGKETQYF. The CDR3, as DNA: TGCGCCAGCAGCCAATATGGGACAGGGAAGGAGACCCAGTACTTC.

The rearrangement uses TRBV9 and TRBJ2-3; D perhaps matches TRBD1 (6 bases). The CDR3 has 19 amino acids. Germline assignment: CDR1 SGDLS and CDR2 YYNGEE. V was pared by 0 bases and J by 0 bases, with 20 bases between. The DNA of the CDR3 is TGTGCCAGCAGCGTAGCTTTGGAGACAGGATTCTCTAGCACAGATACGCAGTATTTT. It is translated as CASSVALETGFSSTDTQYF.

This clone was found once. V usage is TRBV27 and J usage is TRBJ2-7, with 7 bases aligning to TRBD1. CDR1 and CDR2 (germline): MNHEY, SMNVEV (reference sequence). V dropped 4 bases and J dropped 3; count of bases not matched to a gene: 9. This CDR3 has 15 amino acids. CDR3 residues: CASSSLTGANYEQYF. The CDR3 DNA reads TGTGCCAGCAGTTCCCTAACAGGGGCGAACTACGAGCAGTACTTC.

This chain uses TRBV5-1 with TRBJ1-2; D may be TRBD1 (6 bases). Trimming took off 2 bases at V and 6 bases at J, with 11 bases between the two ends. The CDR3 runs 13 residues. Germline lookup yields CDR1 SGHRS and CDR2 YFSETQ. The DNA for the CDR3 is TGCGCCAGCAGCTTACAGGGAGCGGATGGCTACACCTTC. The encoded protein is CASSLQGADGYTF.

This chain connects TRBV7-2 to TRBJ2-7, with 7 bases fitting TRBD2. This CDR3 comprises 14 residues. V trimming: 1 base; J trimming: 3 bases; junction bases outside the gene matches: 3. The germline CDR1 and CDR2 sequences are SGHTA and FQGNSA. As DNA, the CDR3 is TGTGCCAGCAGCTTAGGACCGGGGGGCTACGAGCAGTACTTC. Translating it yields CASSLGPGGYEQYF. The whole variable domain, remainder taken from reference TRBV7-2 and TRBJ2-7, is GAGVSQSPSNKVTEKGKDVELRCDPISGHTALYWYRQSLGQGLEFLIYFQGNSAPDKSGLPSDRFSAERTGGSVSTLTIQRTQQEDSAVYLCASSLGPGGYEQYFGPGTRLTVT.

The gene calls are TRBV5-1 and TRBJ2-3; 7 nucleotides match TRBD1. The CDR3 is made up of 16 amino acids. With V trimmed by 1 base and J by 4 bases, 9 bases remained unmatched. Germline CDR1 and CDR2: SGHRS and YFSETQ. This CDR3 reads CASSLIGQGEADTQYF. In DNA, the CDR3 is TGCGCCAGCAGCTTGATAGGGCAGGGGGAAGCAGATACGCAGTATTTT.

The chain links TRBV19 to TRBJ1-5; tentative D call: TRBD1 (5 bases). The CDR3 has 15 amino acids. The V end lost 2 bases, the J end lost 6 bases, and 14 bases lay between the germline ends. Germline CDR1 is LNHDA and CDR2 is SQIVND (reference sequence). CDR3 in amino acids: CASSISLGVAQPQHF. In DNA, the CDR3 is TGTGCCAGTAGTATAAGTTTAGGGGTGGCTCAGCCCCAGCATTTT.

This chain connects TRBV6-1 to TRBJ1-5; 10 bases map to TRBD1. The germline CDR1 and CDR2 sequences are MNHNS and SASEGT. CDR3 length: 15 residues. V shed 4 bases and J 2 bases; nucleotides not matched to a gene: 2. The CDR3 spells CASSAGTGGNQPQHF. CDR3 in DNA: TGTGCCAGCAGTGCCGGGACAGGGGGCAATCAGCCCCAGCATTTT.

The chain combines TRBV7-6 with TRBJ2-1; 8 bases are a match to TRBD1. CDR1 is SGHVS, CDR2 FNYEAQ, per germline. V dropped 3 bases and J dropped 9; count of bases not matched to a gene: 10. CDR3 length equals 15 residues. CDR3 protein: CASSFDRGGGSEQFF. CDR3 nucleotides: TGTGCCAGCAGCTTCGACAGGGGTGGTGGGTCTGAGCAGTTCTTC.

Remarks on this clone: Different DNA sequences within this sample yield the same CDR3. The rearrangement uses TRBV7-2 and TRBJ1-5; possible D gene TRBD1, 6 bases. CDR3 size: 13 residues. CDR1 and CDR2 from the germline V gene are SGHTA and FQGNSA. V lost 6 bases, J lost 4 bases, and 10 bases lay in between. The DNA of the CDR3 is TGTGCCAGCAGTTCCAGGGGAAATCAGCCCCAGCATTTT. This gives the protein CASSSRGNQPQHF.

V and J are TRBV27 and TRBJ2-1; the D gene is possibly TRBD1 (5 bases). CDR1 is MNHEY and CDR2 is SMNVEV in the germline V gene (reference sequence). The CDR3 consists of 16 residues. V was clipped by 5 bases and J by 0 bases, with 14 bases between them. CDR3 nucleotide sequence: TGTGCCAGCAGTACCTGGACACCTAGCTCCTACAATGAGCAGTTCTTC. Its translation: CASSTWTPSSYNEQFF.

This chain connects TRBV11-2 to TRBJ2-1, with TRBD2 matching over 14 bases. Germline CDR1 reads SGHAT; CDR2 reads FQNNGV. Trimming removed 6 bases from V and 4 bases from J; junction bases left unmatched: 2. The CDR3 length is 15 residues. CDR3 protein: CASRRLAGGYNEQFF. The CDR3 region has the DNA TGTGCCAGCAGGAGACTAGCGGGGGGGTACAATGAGCAGTTCTTC.

The sample holds one count of this clone. This rearrangement joins TRBV27 to TRBJ2-1; maybe TRBD1 (5 bases). Trimming pared 0 bases from V and 7 bases from J, leaving 7 bases between. The CDR3 has 13 amino acids. Germline V gene data show CDR1 as MNHEY and CDR2 as SMNVEV (reference sequence). The CDR3: CASSLSGANEQFF. CDR3 nucleotides: TGTGCCAGCAGTTTATCAGGGGCTAATGAGCAGTTCTTC.

The rearrangement links TRBV6-5 to TRBJ1-5; a possible D gene is TRBD1 (6 bases). The CDR3 sequence is 14 residues long. CDR1 is MNHEY, CDR2 SVGAGI, per germline. V shed 6 bases and J shed 4 bases, with 13 bases lying between them. CDR3 bases: TGTGCCAGCAGCCCCCGGACAGTAAATCAGCCCCAGCATTTT. Translated: CASSPRTVNQPQHF.

The chain has TRBV7-2 and TRBJ1-2; the D gene is possibly TRBD1 (5 bases). CDR3 size: 16 residues. V was shortened by 7 bases and J by 5 bases, with 23 bases between the two germline ends. Germline CDR1 and CDR2: SGHTA and FQGNSA. The CDR3 reads CASTLNAGIGVYGYTF. In DNA, the CDR3 is TGTGCCAGCACCCTTAATGCAGGGATTGGGGTTTATGGCTACACCTTC.

The CDR3: CASLEGQGAYSPLHF. DNA for the CDR3: TGTGCCAGCCTAGAGGGACAGGGAGCTTATTCACCCCTCCACTTT. The chain carries TRBV2 and TRBJ1-6, with TRBD1 identical over 9 bases. This CDR3 is 15 amino acids long. Germline CDR1 SNHLY, CDR2 FYNNEI. The junction had 10 bases not matched to a gene; V was cut back by 8 bases and J by 8 bases.

The rearrangement links TRBV28 to TRBJ1-3, with 9 bases identical to TRBD1. The trim removed 6 bases at V and 4 bases at J, leaving 7 bases unmatched. Germline V gene data show CDR1 as MDHEN and CDR2 as SYDVKM. CDR3 length: 15 amino acids. In nucleotides, the CDR3 is TGTGCCAGCAGCACCGGACAGGGGCTAGGAAACACCATATATTTT. Translation: CASSTGQGLGNTIYF.

V is TRBV15 and J is TRBJ2-1, with a tentative D call TRBD1 (6 bases). V was cut by 1 base and J by 3 bases, with 13 bases left in between. CDR3 length: 16 residues. The germline V gene encodes CDR1 LNHNV and CDR2 YYDKDF (reference sequence). The CDR3 sequence: CATSRAHRDFYNEQFF. CDR3 nucleotides: TGTGCCACCAGCAGAGCCCACAGGGATTTCTACAATGAGCAGTTCTTC. The variable domain in full, with the rest retrieved from reference TRBV15 and TRBJ2-1, is DAMVIQNPRYQVTQFGKPVTLSCSQTLNHNVMYWYQQKSSQAPKLLFHYYDKDFNNEADTPDNFQSRRPNTSFCFLDIRSPGLGDTAMYLCATSRAHRDFYNEQFFGPGTRLTVL.